This TCR beta chain was identified in a study of blood T cell repertoires in COVID-19. Study details: The United States, Italy and Spain were the sources of the acute and convalescent COVID-19 samples. PBMCs, B-cell-depleted T cells, or T cells provided the cDNA or gDNA that made up the material.

Methods used by the authors: Estimation of nucleated cell counts was performed using reference gene primer amplification. Sequencing was performed with immunoSEQ multiplex PCR; in TCRdb, only in-frame clones are kept and a portion is missing. V, J and clone size reflect that table, while D and trimming were determined from the DNA. The sample holds tens of thousands of clones, approximately 86% seen once. The length of the CDR3 is 14 residues. Germline-derived CDR1 and CDR2 are GTSNPN and SVGIG (reference sequence). V was shortened by 1 base and J by 1 base, with 8 bases between the two germline ends.

This clonotype was obtained from a man between 60 and 75 years old with acute or convalescent COVID-19. Sequenced: peripheral blood. The chain couples TRBV30 to TRBJ1-3; D unclear. Here the CDR3 reads CAWSGHGSGNTIYF. The CDR3 region has the DNA TGTGCCTGGAGTGGACACGGTTCTGGAAACACCATATATTTT.